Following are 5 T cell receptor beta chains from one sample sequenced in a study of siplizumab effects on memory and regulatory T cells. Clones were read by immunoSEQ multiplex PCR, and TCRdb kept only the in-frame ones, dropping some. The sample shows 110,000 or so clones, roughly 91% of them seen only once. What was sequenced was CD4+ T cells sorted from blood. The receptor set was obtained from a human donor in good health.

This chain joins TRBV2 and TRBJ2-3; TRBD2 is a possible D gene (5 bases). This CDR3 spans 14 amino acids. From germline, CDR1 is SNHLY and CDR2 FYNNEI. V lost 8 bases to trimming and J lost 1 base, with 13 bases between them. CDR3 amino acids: CASGSRARTDTQYF. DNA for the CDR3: TGTGCCAGCGGGAGTCGGGCCCGCACAGATACGCAGTATTTT.

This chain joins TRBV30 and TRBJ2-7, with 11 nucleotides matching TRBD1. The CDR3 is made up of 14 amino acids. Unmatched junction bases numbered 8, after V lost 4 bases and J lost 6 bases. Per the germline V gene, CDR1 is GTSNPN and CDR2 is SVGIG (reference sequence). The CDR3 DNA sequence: TGTGCCTGGATCAATGGACAGGGGGCTTGCGAGCAGTACTTC. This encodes CAWINGQGACEQYF.

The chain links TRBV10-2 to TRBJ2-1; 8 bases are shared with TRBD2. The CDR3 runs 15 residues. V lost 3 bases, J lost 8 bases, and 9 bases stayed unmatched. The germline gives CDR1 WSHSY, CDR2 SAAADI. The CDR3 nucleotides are TGCGCCAGCAGTGACGTCGGGGGGGCCATGGATGAGCAGTTCTTC. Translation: CASSDVGGAMDEQFF.

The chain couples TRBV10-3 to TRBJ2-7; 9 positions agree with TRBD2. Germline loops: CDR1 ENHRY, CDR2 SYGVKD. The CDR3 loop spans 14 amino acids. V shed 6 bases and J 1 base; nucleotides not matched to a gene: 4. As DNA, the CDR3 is TGTGCCATCAGGACGACTAGCGGTTCCTACGAGCAGTACTTC. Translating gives CAIRTTSGSYEQYF.

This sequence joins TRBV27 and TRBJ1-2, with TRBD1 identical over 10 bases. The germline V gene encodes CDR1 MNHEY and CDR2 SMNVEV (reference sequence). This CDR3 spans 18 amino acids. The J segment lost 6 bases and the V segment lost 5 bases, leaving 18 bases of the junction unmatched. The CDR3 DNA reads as TGTGCCAGCAGTCTCGCCCCGGGACAGGGGCCCATATCCCATGGCTACACCTTC. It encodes CASSLAPGQGPISHGYTF.